This passage covers 25 T cell receptor beta chains from one sample sequenced in a study of post-analysis software for immune sequencing data. Whole-study results and caveats: The five TRBV segments detected at higher frequency in patients than in controls included TRBV5-6, TRBV5-1 and TRBV20-1.

Their target antigens are unknown. Every TCR beta cDNA library bore unique molecular identifiers. MiXCR, run by TCRdb on the PCR reads, gives a single entry per CDR3 protein. In the table there are 150,000 to 200,000 distinct CDR3 sequences, about 30% of which are singletons. Sequencing was done on a sample of blood. These receptors all stem from a girl aged 5-17 years with multiple sclerosis.

Notes on this clonotype: Germline is not matched at one junction end, which may reflect a read error. CDR3 bases: TGTGCCGGCAGCGATCACAGCAGTTCCCTGAACACTGAAGCTTTCTTT. It encodes CAGSDHSSSLNTEAFF. The V gene is TRBV9, the J gene TRBJ1-1; D unresolved. The CDR3 runs 16 residues. Germline lookup yields CDR1 SGDLS and CDR2 YYNGEE.

This clonotype turned up a few times. The chain carries TRBV20-1 and TRBJ2-1; D possibly corresponds to TRBD2 (6 bases). The CDR3 is 15 amino acids. CDR1 and CDR2 from the germline V gene are DFQATT and SNEGSKA (reference sequence). With 3 bases removed from V and 0 bases from J, the gap between germline ends came to 12 bases. CDR3 amino acids: CSASGLAISYNEQFF. The DNA for the CDR3 is TGCAGTGCTAGCGGTCTAGCGATCTCCTACAATGAGCAGTTCTTC.

This clonotype was detected many times. The genes are TRBV7-2 and TRBJ2-1, with 7 bases aligning to TRBD1. This CDR3 is built from 16 residues. The V segment lost 1 base and the J segment 8 bases; nucleotides outside the gene matches: 11. The germline V gene encodes CDR1 SGHTA and CDR2 FQGNSA. The CDR3 region is CASSLVAGGSRHEQFF. The CDR3 region has the DNA TGTGCCAGCAGCTTAGTCGCAGGGGGATCCAGGCATGAGCAGTTCTTC.

This clonotype is a singleton in its sample. The junction differs from germline at one of its ends, possibly a read error. The J gene is TRBJ1-1, the V gene TRBV4-1; possible D gene TRBD1, 5 bases. The CDR3 is made up of 15 amino acids. Germline CDR1 reads MGHRA; CDR2 reads YSYEKL. The CDR3 here is CASSQEAGEDTEAFF. The CDR3 DNA is TGCGCGAGCAGCCAAGAAGCGGGGGAAGACACTGAAGCTTTCTTT.

This clonotype was seen at least ten times. V gene TRBV5-1 combines with J gene TRBJ1-2; D is perhaps TRBD1 (6 bases). Deletions cut 0 bases from V and 3 bases from J, with 9 bases between. The germline V gene has CDR1 SGHRS and CDR2 YFSETQ. CDR3 length equals 14 residues. CDR3 residues: CASSLGTAYYGYTF. The CDR3, as DNA: TGCGCCAGCAGCTTGGGGACAGCCTACTATGGCTACACCTTC. Full variable domain (missing parts from reference TRBV5-1 and TRBJ1-2): KAGVTQTPRYLIKTRGQQVTLSCSPISGHRSVSWYQQTPGQGLQFLFEYFSETQRNKGNFPGRFSGRQFSNSRSEMNVSTLELGDSALYLCASSLGTAYYGYTFGSGTRLTVV.

This clonotype was counted many times. The chain has TRBV20-1 and TRBJ2-3, with D perhaps matching TRBD1 (6 bases). The CDR3 totals 11 residues. Trimming cost V 5 bases and J 7 bases, with 10 bases left between them. Per the germline V gene, CDR1 is DFQATT and CDR2 is SNEGSKA (reference sequence). CDR3: CSAPGEYTQYF. CDR3 in DNA: TGCAGTGCTCCAGGGGAATATACGCAGTATTTT.

This chain uses TRBV2 with TRBJ2-3; D perhaps matches TRBD1 (6 bases). Germline values: CDR1 SNHLY, CDR2 FYNNEI. The CDR3 has 18 amino acids. V gave up 5 bases and J gave up 2 bases, with 23 bases separating them. The CDR3 nucleotides read TGTGCCAGCAGTCCTTTCCGGGACACAAGAAGAGACACAGATACGCAGTATTTT. Encoded protein: CASSPFRDTRRDTDTQYF.

This clonotype was counted many times. V is TRBV29-1 and J is TRBJ2-3; 8 nucleotides agree with TRBD2. Germline CDR1 is SQVTM and CDR2 is ANQGSEA. This CDR3 has 12 residues. V lost 5 bases, J lost 4 bases, and 2 bases stayed unmatched. The CDR3 region has the DNA TGCAGCGTTCGAGCGGGGGCAGATACGCAGTATTTT. It specifies CSVRAGADTQYF.

A single count supports this clonotype. This clone may be a read error of a much larger clone one base away. The rearrangement joins TRBV5-8 to TRBJ2-4; perhaps TRBD2 as D (5 bases). The V end was cut by 7 bases, the J end by 2 bases, with 16 bases between. The CDR3 spans 15 residues. Germline values: CDR1 SGHTS, CDR2 YDEGEE. In DNA form, the CDR3 reads TGTGCCAGCGGCCTAGAGTCGGGAACCAAAAACATTCAGTACTTC. Translation: CASGLESGTKNIQYF.

This clonotype turned up a few times. The chain combines TRBV7-4 with TRBJ1-5; no reliable D call. The germline V and J ends were trimmed by 1 base and 7 bases, with 23 bases remaining between them. The CDR3 length is 18 residues. Germline lookup yields CDR1 SGHVT and CDR2 SQSDAQ. CDR3 residues: CASSLVGVRQTKEQPQHF. The CDR3 DNA sequence: TGTGCCAGCAGCTTAGTGGGAGTTCGACAAACAAAGGAACAGCCCCAGCATTTT.

To note about this clonotype: A read error is possible here, since a much larger clone lies one base away. V is TRBV5-1 and J is TRBJ2-5, with TRBD2 identical over 11 bases. Germline CDR1 SGHRS, CDR2 YFSETQ. CDR3 length equals 16 residues. V trimming: 0 bases; J trimming: 11 bases; junction bases outside the gene matches: 12. The CDR3 spells CASSLGLAGTRNEQYF. The CDR3 coding sequence is TGCGCCAGCAGCTTGGGACTAGCGGGAACAAGGAATGAGCAGTACTTC. Complete variable domain (other parts from reference TRBV5-1 and TRBJ2-5): KAGVTQTPRYLIKTRGQQVTLSCSPISGHRSVSWYQQTPGQGLQFLFEYFSETQRNKGNFPGRFSGRQFSNSRSEMNVSTLELGDSALYLCASSLGLAGTRNEQYFGPGTRLLVL.

The CDR3 region is CSGAVAGTPTQYF. Here the CDR3 DNA reads TGCAGCGGCGCGGTAGCGGGGACCCCTACGCAGTATTTT. The rearrangement uses TRBV20-1 and TRBJ2-3; 8 bases are a match to TRBD2. CDR1 DFQATT and CDR2 SNEGSKA come from the germline V gene (reference sequence). The CDR3 is 13 residues long.

This clonotype was recorded many times. This chain connects TRBV29-1 to TRBJ2-5; D might be TRBD2 (6 bases). The V end was cut by 6 bases, the J end by 4 bases, with 21 bases between. This CDR3 region has 15 residues. Germline loops: CDR1 SQVTM, CDR2 ANQGSEA. CDR3 loop: CSVAGPTANTETQYF. DNA for the CDR3: TGCAGCGTGGCGGGGCCCACGGCAAATACAGAGACCCAGTACTTC.

This clonotype has only a few counts. The V gene is TRBV24-1, the J gene TRBJ2-1; D unclear. The germline V and J ends were trimmed by 5 bases and 6 bases, with 13 bases remaining between them. The germline gives CDR1 KGHDR, CDR2 SFDVKD. This CDR3 has 14 amino acids. CDR3 DNA sequence: TGTGCCACCAGTGGTCCTTCCATCCGCAATGAGCAGTTCTTC. Residues: CATSGPSIRNEQFF.

This clonotype was recorded many times. CDR3 in DNA: TGTGCCAGCAGCCCGGGACAGGGCAACTATGGCTACACCTTC. Amino acids: CASSPGQGNYGYTF. This chain connects TRBV7-3 to TRBJ1-2, with 9 bases fitting TRBD1. The ends lost 5 bases at V and 2 bases at J; junction bases unmatched: 3. The CDR3 totals 14 residues. Germline loops: CDR1 SGHTA, CDR2 FQGTGA.

The sample holds a few counts of this clonotype. The gene calls are TRBV20-1 and TRBJ2-1, with 14 bases identical to TRBD2. The V and J ends lost 0 bases and 7 bases, in that order; junction bases with no gene match: 14. This CDR3 has 19 amino acids. The germline CDR1 and CDR2 sequences are DFQATT and SNEGSKA (reference sequence). The CDR3, as DNA: TGCAGTGCTAGAGAACCCTTCGTCGCCGGGACTAGCGGGAGAAATGAGCAGTTCTTC. Translating it yields CSAREPFVAGTSGRNEQFF.

The chain combines TRBV20-1 with TRBJ2-5; D may be TRBD2 (6 bases). CDR1 and CDR2 (germline): DFQATT, SNEGSKA (reference sequence). The CDR3 contains 15 residues. The V end was cut by 6 bases, the J end by 0 bases, with 17 bases between. The CDR3 DNA reads TGCAGTGCCATTCAGCGGGTCTTGTACCAAGAGACCCAGTACTTC. Translation: CSAIQRVLYQETQYF.

This clonotype was seen repeatedly, ten times or more. The chain uses TRBV5-1 and TRBJ1-2; the match to TRBD1 covers 8 bases. Germline V lookup: CDR1 SGHRS, CDR2 YFSETQ. The CDR3 runs 16 residues. After removal of 0 bases from V and 3 bases from J, the junction contained 7 bases not matched to a gene. The CDR3 here is CASSLGSGGLDYGYTF. In DNA, the CDR3 is TGCGCCAGCAGCTTGGGGTCAGGGGGCTTGGACTATGGCTACACCTTC.

Concerning this clonotype: A much larger clone lies one base from this, so it may be a read error. This chain connects TRBV5-1 to TRBJ2-5; 7 bases are a match to TRBD1. Gene TRBJ2-7 matches the end of the DNA better, so the J call may be wrong. From germline, CDR1 is SGHRS and CDR2 YFSETQ. The CDR3 covers 14 residues. This chain's CDR3 is CASSPQGSAYEQYF. The CDR3 coding sequence is TGCGCCAGCAGCCCACAGGGGTCCGCCTACGAGCAGTACTTC.

The chain uses TRBV29-1 and TRBJ2-7; D may be TRBD1 (6 bases). V was clipped by 1 base and J by 3 bases, with 16 bases between them. This CDR3 region has 15 residues. Germline-derived CDR1 and CDR2 are SQVTM and ANQGSEA. The DNA for the CDR3 is TGCAGCGTTGAAGTCCGAGGGGGACGGATCTACGAGCAGTACTTC. It is translated as CSVEVRGGRIYEQYF.

This clonotype was counted at least ten times. V is TRBV9 and J is TRBJ1-2; no definite D call. V lost 0 bases, J lost 0 bases, and 12 bases lay in between. Per the germline V gene, CDR1 is SGDLS and CDR2 is YYNGEE. The CDR3 loop spans 16 amino acids. Written as DNA, the CDR3 is TGTGCCAGCAGCGTAGAGCCGGATCAGCCTAACTATGGCTACACCTTC. Protein sequence: CASSVEPDQPNYGYTF.

Turning to this clonotype: A much larger clone lies a single base off, so this may be a read error. Because it lacks the conserved phenylalanine or tryptophan at the end, this CDR3 is likely a read error. The chain has TRBV4-1 and TRBJ2-1; perhaps TRBD2 as D (6 bases). Germline values: CDR1 MGHRA, CDR2 YSYEKL. CDR3 size: 12 residues. V lost 2 bases, J lost 9 bases, and 8 bases lay in between. CDR3 nucleotides: TGCGCCAGCAGCCAAAGTAGCGGTGAGCAGTTCGTC. It specifies CASSQSSGEQFV.

This clonotype has a handful of counts. V gene TRBV19 combines with J gene TRBJ2-1; D remains ambiguous. The CDR3 is 13 residues long. With 3 bases removed from V and 4 bases from J, the gap between germline ends came to 7 bases. Germline CDR1 and CDR2: LNHDA and SQIVND (reference sequence). The CDR3 here is CASSMARYNEQFF. The CDR3, as DNA: TGTGCCAGTAGTATGGCCCGATACAATGAGCAGTTCTTC.

This clonotype was counted ten times or more. The chain recombines TRBV18 with TRBJ1-2, with TRBD1 identical over 7 bases. The J segment lost 6 bases and the V segment lost 3 bases, leaving 19 bases of the junction unmatched. CDR3 length: 18 amino acids. Germline V gene data show CDR1 as KGHSH and CDR2 as LQKENI. The CDR3 spells CASSPNNPGTAGRNGYTF. Written as DNA, the CDR3 is TGTGCCAGCTCACCCAACAACCCCGGGACAGCGGGACGTAATGGCTACACCTTC.

In its sample, this clonotype was seen once. The junction departs from the called germline gene at one end, perhaps through a read error. This sequence joins TRBV27 and TRBJ2-3; D is unclear. Looked up from germline, CDR1 is MNHEY and CDR2 is SMNVEV (reference sequence). CDR3 size: 13 residues. CDR3 coding DNA: TGTGCCAGCAGGTTATATCGCACGGATACGCAGTATTTT. Encoded protein: CASRLYRTDTQYF.